The entry below describes one T cell receptor (beta chain). The CDR3 consists of 14 residues. J was trimmed by 4 bases and V by 4 bases; bases with no gene match: 7. Germline CDR1 and CDR2: GTSNPN and SVGIG (reference sequence). The record originates from a study of Ad26.COV2.S vaccination and SARS-CoV-2 variants. The protocol was immunoSEQ multiplex PCR, while the TCRdb copy is restricted to in-frame clones and leaves out a portion. The data show roughly 700,000 clones, around 89% seen once. Documented treatment: roughly 19 received Ad26.COV2.S at low or high dose, single or two shots; roughly five received placebo; per-sample allocation not given. Sampling was performed 63 days after the first vaccine or placebo injection.

This chain joins TRBV30 and TRBJ2-3, with 8 bases that match TRBD2. This clonotype was obtained from a person aged 18-65 years who received the Ad26.COV2.S COVID-19 vaccine or a placebo. This specimen consisted of peripheral blood, obtained in a trial of Ad26.COV2.S vaccine versus placebo. CDR3 DNA: TGTGCCTGGACAGCGGGAGTTATGCCAGATACGCAGTATTTT. It translates to CAWTAGVMPDTQYF. Using reference TRBV30 and TRBJ2-3 for the parts outside the CDR3, the full variable domain is SQTIHQWPATLVQPVGSPLSLECTVEGTSNPNLYWYRQAAGRGLQLLFYSVGIGQISSEVPQNLSASRPQDRQFILSSKKLLLSDSGFYLCAWTAGVMPDTQYFGPGTRLTVL.